These 32 T cell receptor beta chains came from one sample sequenced in a study of blood T cell repertoires in COVID-19. Generated by immunoSEQ multiplex PCR, the TCRdb table keeps only in-frame clones and is missing some. The table lists approximately 100,000 clones, more than 85% of them singletons. Sequencing was carried out using peripheral blood. These receptors originate from a man aged 60 to 69 with acute or convalescent COVID-19.

CDR3 DNA sequence: TGCGCCAGCAGCCCGGGACAGGTGGGGTGGTCCTATAATTCACCCCTCCACTTT. Its translation: CASSPGQVGWSYNSPLHF. The V gene is TRBV5-1, the J gene TRBJ1-6; 8 bases align to TRBD1. The CDR3 totals 18 residues. The ends lost 4 bases at V and 1 base at J; junction bases unmatched: 10. Germline CDR1 and CDR2: SGHRS and YFSETQ.

The rearrangement uses TRBV7-2 and TRBJ1-2, with TRBD1 matching over 8 bases. CDR1 and CDR2 (germline): SGHTA, FQGNSA. J was trimmed by 4 bases and V by 2 bases; bases with no gene match: 12. This CDR3 has 17 residues. CDR3 residues: CASSLTLATGAFYGYTF. The CDR3, as DNA: TGTGCCAGCAGCTTAACGCTGGCGACAGGGGCGTTCTATGGCTACACCTTC.

The chain carries TRBV15 and TRBJ2-7; 8 nucleotides align to TRBD2. The CDR3 covers 18 residues. Germline V gene data show CDR1 as LNHNV and CDR2 as YYDKDF (reference sequence). The J segment lost 1 base and the V segment lost 0 bases, leaving 11 bases of the junction unmatched. The CDR3 bases are TGTGCCACCAGCAGAGATCTCGGTCCCGGGACTAGTTCCTACGAGCAGTACTTC. Residues: CATSRDLGPGTSSYEQYF.

The chain links TRBV9 to TRBJ1-1; 7 bases align to TRBD1. Per the germline V gene, CDR1 is SGDLS and CDR2 is YYNGEE. The CDR3 spans 12 residues. Losses at the gene ends were 2 bases for V and 7 bases for J; bases not matched to a gene: 2. The CDR3 here is CASSVQGGEAFF. DNA for the CDR3: TGTGCCAGCAGCGTTCAGGGGGGTGAAGCTTTCTTT.

The rearrangement joins TRBV6-5 to TRBJ1-1, with D uncertain. CDR3 size: 13 residues. Trimming stripped 8 bases from V and 4 bases from J, with 14 bases between. Per germline, CDR1 MNHEY and CDR2 SVGAGI. The CDR3 coding sequence is TGTGCCAGCCGCCGGGTGGCGGGCACTGAAGCTTTCTTT. It encodes CASRRVAGTEAFF.

V and J are TRBV9 and TRBJ2-5; perhaps TRBD1 as D (7 bases). The V end lost 0 bases, the J end lost 2 bases, and 11 bases lay between the germline ends. CDR3 length: 15 residues. In germline, CDR1 is SGDLS, CDR2 YYNGEE. The DNA for the CDR3 is TGTGCCAGCAGCGTAGGGCCAGGGGGGCAAGAGACCCAGTACTTC. It is translated as CASSVGPGGQETQYF.

The chain has TRBV10-2 and TRBJ2-2; D perhaps matches TRBD1 (5 bases). The CDR3 is made up of 15 amino acids. Trimming took off 3 bases at V and 3 bases at J, with 11 bases between the two ends. In germline, CDR1 is WSHSY, CDR2 SAAADI. CDR3 nucleotides: TGCGCCAGCAGTGATGGCAGGGTTTACACCGGGGAGCTGTTTTTT. It yields the protein CASSDGRVYTGELFF.

V gene TRBV30 combines with J gene TRBJ2-1; TRBD2 is a possible D gene (6 bases). Germline assignment: CDR1 GTSNPN and CDR2 SVGIG (reference sequence). Trimming removed 0 bases at V and 7 bases at J, with 16 bases between. This CDR3 spans 15 amino acids. The CDR3 DNA reads TGTGCCTGGAGTGTCGGCAGGAGGGTGGAGAATGAGCAGTTCTTC. Translated: CAWSVGRRVENEQFF.

V is TRBV5-1 and J is TRBJ2-1; a weak D match, TRBD1 (6 bases). The CDR3 length is 15 residues. Germline V gene lookup returns CDR1 SGHRS and CDR2 YFSETQ. Trimming pared 3 bases from V and 2 bases from J, leaving 12 bases between. In DNA, the CDR3 is TGCGCCAGCAGCTCTCTACAGGGAACCTACAATGAGCAGTTCTTC. Translated: CASSSLQGTYNEQFF.

This chain connects TRBV9 to TRBJ1-4; 9 bases agree with TRBD1. The CDR3 has 16 amino acids. Germline assignment: CDR1 SGDLS and CDR2 YYNGEE. J was trimmed by 7 bases and V by 0 bases; bases with no gene match: 7. The CDR3 DNA reads as TGTGCCAGCAGCGTAGGGGCACAGGGGGCGGGTGAAAAACTGTTTTTT. Amino acids: CASSVGAQGAGEKLFF. Together with reference TRBV9 and TRBJ1-4, the CDR3 gives the full variable domain: DSGVTQTPKHLITATGQRVTLRCSPRSGDLSVYWYQQSLDQGLQFLIQYYNGEERAKGNILERFSAQQFPDLHSELNLSSLELGDSALYFCASSVGAQGAGEKLFFGSGTQLSVL.

This chain uses TRBV19 with TRBJ2-3, with 9 nucleotides matching TRBD2. The length of the CDR3 is 14 residues. CDR1 LNHDA and CDR2 SQIVND come from the germline V gene (reference sequence). Trimming removed 9 bases from V and 2 bases from J; junction bases left unmatched: 6. In nucleotides, the CDR3 is TGTGCCAGCCGATCTAGCGGGAACACAGATACGCAGTATTTT. This encodes CASRSSGNTDTQYF.

The chain couples TRBV5-5 to TRBJ1-5; weak D call: TRBD1 (5 bases). There are 15 residues in the CDR3. The germline V gene encodes CDR1 SGHKS and CDR2 YYEKEE (reference sequence). With 4 bases removed from V and 4 bases from J, the gap between germline ends came to 15 bases. In DNA, the CDR3 is TGTGCCAGCAGCCCTTCCAGGGCCACAAATCAGCCCCAGCATTTT. It encodes CASSPSRATNQPQHF.

The V gene is TRBV28, the J gene TRBJ2-7; tentatively, D is TRBD1 (5 bases). Looked up from germline, CDR1 is MDHEN and CDR2 is SYDVKM. V lost 8 bases and J 2 bases, leaving 16 bases between the germline ends. This CDR3 has 14 amino acids. The CDR3, as DNA: TGTGCCAGCGTCCCGGCAGGGTTCGCCTACGAGCAGTACTTC. It specifies CASVPAGFAYEQYF.

In this sample, this clone turned up once. The rearrangement uses TRBV15 and TRBJ2-1, with 7 positions matching TRBD2. V trimming: 0 bases; J trimming: 5 bases; junction bases outside the gene matches: 4. Germline assignment: CDR1 LNHNV and CDR2 YYDKDF (reference sequence). This CDR3 has 15 amino acids. CDR3 nucleotide sequence: TGTGCCACCAGCAGAGAATCCGGGACTAACAATGAGCAGTTCTTC. Translated, it gives CATSRESGTNNEQFF. The whole variable domain, filled in from reference TRBV15 and TRBJ2-1, reads DAMVIQNPRYQVTQFGKPVTLSCSQTLNHNVMYWYQQKSSQAPKLLFHYYDKDFNNEADTPDNFQSRRPNTSFCFLDIRSPGLGDTAMYLCATSRESGTNNEQFFGPGTRLTVL.

V usage is TRBV18 and J usage is TRBJ1-5; D unclear. The CDR3 is made up of 14 amino acids. Germline V lookup: CDR1 KGHSH, CDR2 LQKENI. The V end lost 2 bases, the J end lost 7 bases, and 12 bases lay between the germline ends. In DNA, the CDR3 is TGTGCCAGCTCACCATCGAGCGGTAAACAGCCCCAGCATTTT. This encodes CASSPSSGKQPQHF.

This chain uses TRBV23-1 with TRBJ1-4; possibly TRBD1 for D (5 bases). TRBV23-1 is given ORF status, its function remaining uncertain. Trimming stripped 2 bases from V and 0 bases from J, with 10 bases between. This CDR3 has 16 amino acids. CDR3 bases: TGCGCCAGCAGTCAAAGGGACTACTCAACTAATGAAAAACTGTTTTTT. This gives the protein CASSQRDYSTNEKLFF.

The rearrangement uses TRBV28 and TRBJ2-7; perhaps TRBD1 as D (8 bases). The CDR3 is 15 residues long. Germline lookup yields CDR1 MDHEN and CDR2 SYDVKM. Deletions cut 6 bases from V and 0 bases from J, with 15 bases between. As DNA, the CDR3 is TGTGCCAGCAGACCTACAGGGGGGGACTCCTACGAGCAGTACTTC. Residues: CASRPTGGDSYEQYF.

This chain links TRBV24-1 with TRBJ2-5; 8 positions agree with TRBD2. Germline assignment: CDR1 KGHDR and CDR2 SFDVKD. This CDR3 has 18 amino acids. Trimming cost V 4 bases and J 5 bases; bases outside gene matches: 17. As DNA, the CDR3 is TGTGCCACCAGTGACCCCAGCCTGACGATCGGGAGGGAGGAGACCCAGTACTTC. Its protein is CATSDPSLTIGREETQYF.

The J gene is TRBJ1-5, the V gene TRBV4-1, with D perhaps matching TRBD1 (6 bases). The germline V and J ends were trimmed by 5 bases and 3 bases, with 14 bases remaining between them. Germline-derived CDR1 and CDR2 are MGHRA and YSYEKL. This CDR3 is built from 15 residues. For the CDR3, the DNA is TGCGCCAGCAGCTTCCGACAGGATGACAATCAGCCCCAGCATTTT. Protein: CASSFRQDDNQPQHF.

The CDR3 here is CASSQVWGTGGDGYTF. The CDR3 DNA follows: TGTGCCAGCAGCCAAGTGTGGGGGACAGGGGGCGATGGCTACACCTTC. This chain links TRBV4-2 with TRBJ1-2; 12 bases line up with TRBD1. Trimming at V came to 1 base and at J to 6 bases, leaving 6 bases not matched to a gene. The CDR3 consists of 16 residues. Germline values: CDR1 LGHNA, CDR2 YNFKEQ.

The chain carries TRBV7-9 and TRBJ1-3, with TRBD1 as a possible D gene (6 bases). Trimming took off 4 bases at V and 2 bases at J, with 15 bases between the two ends. Germline CDR1 SEHNR, CDR2 FQNEAQ (reference sequence). The CDR3 totals 16 residues. CDR3 in DNA: TGTGCCAGCAGCTCTCGGACAGACCCTGCTGGAAACACCATATATTTT. Amino acids: CASSSRTDPAGNTIYF.

The V call is TRBV5-1, the J call TRBJ2-6; a possible D gene is TRBD1 (5 bases). This CDR3 comprises 16 residues. The germline V gene has CDR1 SGHRS and CDR2 YFSETQ. The ends were cut back, 2 bases at V and 1 base at J, with 10 bases in the middle. DNA for the CDR3: TGCGCCAGCAGCTTTACAGGCCGTTCTGGGGCCAACGTCCTGACTTTC. The encoded protein is CASSFTGRSGANVLTF.

The J gene is TRBJ1-3, the V gene TRBV30; no clear D. CDR1 is GTSNPN and CDR2 is SVGIG in the germline V gene (reference sequence). The V gene lost 0 bases and the J gene lost 0 bases, with 6 bases spanning the gap. The CDR3 is 14 residues long. CDR3 sequence (DNA): TGTGCCTGGAGTGTCGGGGACTCTGGAAACACCATATATTTT. Residues: CAWSVGDSGNTIYF.

The V and J genes are TRBV19 and TRBJ1-5; D is perhaps TRBD1 (6 bases). Germline lookup yields CDR1 LNHDA and CDR2 SQIVND (reference sequence). The CDR3 is 16 residues long. Deletions cut 6 bases from V and 5 bases from J, with 20 bases between. CDR3: CASRLGVVDRYQPQHF. DNA for the CDR3: TGTGCCAGTAGATTGGGGGTCGTGGACAGATATCAGCCCCAGCATTTT. The whole variable domain, filled in from reference TRBV19 and TRBJ1-5, reads DGGITQSPKYLFRKEGQNVTLSCEQNLNHDAMYWYRQDPGQGLRLIYYSQIVNDFQKGDIAEGYSVSREKKESFPLTVTSAQKNPTAFYLCASRLGVVDRYQPQHFGDGTRLSIL.

The chain uses TRBV28 and TRBJ2-7; tentative D call: TRBD1 (5 bases). V was trimmed by 1 base and J by 3 bases, leaving 13 bases between them. The CDR3 contains 15 residues. CDR1 MDHEN and CDR2 SYDVKM come from the germline V gene. CDR3 nucleotide sequence: TGTGCCAGCAGTTTATCCAGGGTTTTTGGCTACGAGCAGTACTTC. Translated: CASSLSRVFGYEQYF.

V is TRBV25-1 and J is TRBJ2-1, with TRBD2 matching over 8 bases. V shed 6 bases, J shed 4 bases, and the junction held 5 bases outside the gene matches. Germline CDR1 reads MGHDK; CDR2 reads SYGVNS. The CDR3 has 14 amino acids. CDR3 nucleotides: TGTGCCAGCAGGTTAGCGGGACCATACAATGAGCAGTTCTTC. Its protein product is CASRLAGPYNEQFF. The whole variable domain, remainder taken from reference TRBV25-1 and TRBJ2-1, is EADIYQTPRYLVIGTGKKITLECSQTMGHDKMYWYQQDPGMELHLIHYSYGVNSTEKGDLSSESTVSRIRTEHFPLTLESARPSHTSQYLCASRLAGPYNEQFFGPGTRLTVL.

V gene TRBV5-5 combines with J gene TRBJ2-7, with D possibly matching TRBD1 (6 bases). V lost 4 bases and J 4 bases, leaving 15 bases between the germline ends. The CDR3 contains 14 residues. Germline CDR1 reads SGHKS; CDR2 reads YYEKEE (reference sequence). The CDR3: CASSRTGRAYEQYF. The CDR3 coding sequence is TGTGCCAGCAGCAGAACAGGGCGCGCATACGAGCAGTACTTC.

The chain has TRBV2 and TRBJ2-6; 8 bases are shared with TRBD1. From germline, CDR1 is SNHLY and CDR2 FYNNEI. This CDR3 has 15 residues. V dropped 7 bases and J dropped 5; count of bases not matched to a gene: 7. As DNA, the CDR3 is TGTGCCAGCATGGCGGACAGGGCCCGGGCCAACGTCCTGACTTTC. Its translation: CASMADRARANVLTF.

The chain couples TRBV7-3 to TRBJ2-7; 7 bases fit TRBD1. Trimming at V came to 1 base and at J to 0 bases, leaving 9 bases not matched to a gene. Germline values: CDR1 SGHTA, CDR2 FQGTGA. The CDR3 sequence is 17 residues long. DNA for the CDR3: TGTGCCAGCAGCTTAATTCTGGGACAGATCAGCTCCTACGAGCAGTACGTC. This codes for CASSLILGQISSYEQYV.

The CDR3 bases are TGCAGTGCTAGTGGGCCAGGGCCCGACTATGGCTACACCTTC. Translation: CSASGPGPDYGYTF. This sequence joins TRBV20-1 and TRBJ1-2; a possible D gene is TRBD1 (5 bases). With 3 bases removed from V and 3 bases from J, the gap between germline ends came to 14 bases. The CDR3 is 14 residues long. Germline CDR1 and CDR2: DFQATT and SNEGSKA (reference sequence).

As to this clone: At one end the junction does not follow the germline gene, possibly because of a read error. The genes are TRBV7-7 and TRBJ2-5; 13 bases match TRBD2. From germline, CDR1 is SSHAT and CDR2 FNYEAQ (reference sequence). The CDR3 totals 19 residues. For the CDR3, the DNA is TGTGCTAGCAGCTTAATTCGGACTAGCGGGAGTTTTTGGCAAGAGACCCAGTACTTC. This sequence encodes CASSLIRTSGSFWQETQYF.

The chain couples TRBV5-1 to TRBJ2-2, with TRBD2 as a possible D gene (6 bases). Germline CDR1 is SGHRS and CDR2 is YFSETQ. The CDR3 sequence is 15 residues long. Trimming shortened V by 0 bases and J by 6 bases, and 12 bases separated the two germline ends. The CDR3 protein is CASSLALAGAGELFF. In DNA form, the CDR3 reads TGCGCCAGCAGCTTGGCACTAGCTGGCGCCGGGGAGCTGTTTTTT.